This T cell receptor beta chain was recorded in a study of regulatory T cells in long-lasting Graves disease. Construction of TCR beta libraries relied on iRepertoire HTBI primers and on Arm-PCR targeting CDR3 regions. TCRdb re-called the multiplex PCR reads through MiXCR, storing one row per CDR3 protein. The repertoire holds 420,000 or so distinct CDR3 sequences, with roughly 15% as singletons. Concerning this clonotype: Antigen unknown.

General study findings and limits: Accuracy may have been reduced by the small sample size. Persistent cases favored TRBV28, TRBJ1-2 and TRBJ2-5.

Germline V gene data show CDR1 as LNHDA and CDR2 as SQIVND (reference sequence). V gave up 7 bases and J gave up 2 bases; unmatched junction bases: 6. This CDR3 is 15 amino acids long. Time point here: newly diagnosed GD, antithyroid drugs for less than 3 months. Generation of the TCR library employed RNA extracted from PBMCs. A peripheral blood sample, nine milliliters in volume, was drawn into EDTA tubes. This sample was also put to use in a study of T cells in Graves' hyperthyroidism and ophthalmopathy. That source notes: Researchers found most expanded thyroid clonotypes above 0.001 in blood as well.

The sequencing here drew on peripheral blood mononuclear cells (PBMCs), taken at new diagnosis, from a patient treated with antithyroid drugs. The clonotype originates from a woman between 18 and 29 years old with Graves disease. The rearrangement uses TRBV19 and TRBJ2-1, with 9 positions matching TRBD2. CDR3 in DNA: TGTGCCAGTAAGGAGAGGACTAGCGCCTACAATGAGCAGTTCTTC. The encoded protein is CASKERTSAYNEQFF.